Each of the 11 T cell receptor beta chains below was sequenced from the same sample in a study of cytomegalovirus exposure and HLA in healthy donors (dated by TCRdb to about 2017). The library relied on the immunoSEQ multiplex PCR assay. A mixture of 60 forward primers for TCR Vbeta segments and 13 reverse primers for TCR Jbeta segments was used in the multiplex PCR. Not all clones reach the TCRdb copy of this immuneACCESS table, which keeps in-frame sequences only. Checked studies attribute under half of the gap to unresolved V genes and leave the rest unexplained. Here the sample has 180,000 or so clones; about 79% occur a single time. Clones ranked in the top ten supply over 12% of the sample. The sample consisted of PBMCs. Receptors originate from a man between 45 and 60 years old in good health and CMV-seropositive.

As concerns this clone: Relative to the germline gene, one junction end is altered; a read error may explain this. The V call is TRBV4-2, the J call TRBJ1-2; 10 bases match TRBD1. The CDR3 extends over 16 amino acids. CDR1 is LGHNA, CDR2 YNFKEQ, per germline. CDR3 in amino acids: CASSQDGPGQGTGLRF. The CDR3, as DNA: TGTGCCAGCAGCCAAGATGGTCCGGGACAGGGGACAGGGTTAAGGTTC.

The gene calls are TRBV27 and TRBJ1-4, with 9 bases identical to TRBD1. The V gene end was trimmed by 8 bases and the J gene end by 4 bases; junction bases not matched to a gene: 32. Germline-derived CDR1 and CDR2 are MNHEY and SMNVEV (reference sequence). The CDR3 loop spans 23 amino acids. The CDR3: CASAFRGGQGIQSSSGDNEKLFF. CDR3 sequence (DNA): TGTGCCAGCGCCTTCCGCGGAGGACAGGGGATCCAATCATCGAGTGGTGATAATGAAAAACTGTTTTTT.

The chain links TRBV6-5 to TRBJ2-7; D is unclear. This CDR3 has 13 residues. Germline CDR1 MNHEY, CDR2 SVGAGI. Between the trimmed V and J ends, which lost 0 bases and 4 bases, there was a span of 7 bases. CDR3 loop: CASSYSSRYEQYF. The DNA for the CDR3 is TGTGCCAGCAGTTACTCTAGCCGATACGAGCAGTACTTC.

This chain joins TRBV2 and TRBJ1-1; D uncertain. Germline CDR1 is SNHLY and CDR2 is FYNNEI. The CDR3 contains 11 residues. V was trimmed by 10 bases and J by 2 bases, leaving 8 bases between them. The CDR3 DNA is TGTGCCAACCGTAGAAACACTGAAGCTTTCTTT. Protein sequence: CANRRNTEAFF.

This clone is a singleton in its sample. This chain links TRBV7-2 with TRBJ2-3, with 7 nucleotides matching TRBD2. The ends lost 3 bases at V and 3 bases at J; junction bases unmatched: 6. The CDR3 is 15 residues long. Germline CDR1 SGHTA, CDR2 FQGNSA. For the CDR3, the DNA is TGTGCCAGCAGCTTCTATTCCGGGGGGACAGATACGCAGTATTTT. It specifies CASSFYSGGTDTQYF. The variable domain in full, completed from reference TRBV7-2 and TRBJ2-3, reads GAGVSQSPSNKVTEKGKDVELRCDPISGHTALYWYRQSLGQGLEFLIYFQGNSAPDKSGLPSDRFSAERTGGSVSTLTIQRTQQEDSAVYLCASSFYSGGTDTQYFGPGTRLTVL.

This clone has more than one count but fewer than ten. This chain uses TRBV4-3 with TRBJ1-2; D is uncertain. Germline values: CDR1 LGHNA, CDR2 YSLEER. Between the trimmed V and J ends, which lost 0 bases and 7 bases, there was a span of 15 bases. This CDR3 has 15 amino acids. The CDR3 DNA is TGCGCCAGCAGCCAAGATCTTGGCGGGTTTGCTGGCTACACCTTC. Protein: CASSQDLGGFAGYTF.

The chain combines TRBV18 with TRBJ1-1, with a tentative D call TRBD1 (6 bases). V lost 2 bases, J lost 0 bases, and 13 bases lay in between. CDR1 is KGHSH, CDR2 LQKENI, per germline. The CDR3 extends over 16 amino acids. For the CDR3, the DNA is TGTGCCAGCTCACCAAGACAGGTTGGGATGAACACTGAAGCTTTCTTT. Protein product: CASSPRQVGMNTEAFF.

V gene TRBV6-4 combines with J gene TRBJ2-3; possibly TRBD2 for D (6 bases). The V and J ends lost 6 bases and 1 base respectively, with 14 bases between them. CDR3 length: 15 residues. Germline-derived CDR1 and CDR2 are MRHNA and SNTAGT. CDR3 amino acids: CASSPGRDGTDTQYF. The CDR3 DNA reads TGTGCCAGCAGCCCCGGGCGGGACGGCACAGATACGCAGTATTTT.

The chain is built from TRBV19 and TRBJ1-2; 12 nucleotides match TRBD1. The germline gives CDR1 LNHDA, CDR2 SQIVND (reference sequence). CDR3 size: 15 residues. J was trimmed by 9 bases and V by 6 bases; bases with no gene match: 11. The CDR3 DNA reads as TGTGCCAGTAGCGGCCCGGGACAGGGGGCGGGGAGCTACACCTTC. This gives the protein CASSGPGQGAGSYTF. The entire variable domain, with the rest obtained from reference TRBV19 and TRBJ1-2, is as follows: DGGITQSPKYLFRKEGQNVTLSCEQNLNHDAMYWYRQDPGQGLRLIYYSQIVNDFQKGDIAEGYSVSREKKESFPLTVTSAQKNPTAFYLCASSGPGQGAGSYTFGSGTRLTVV.

The rearrangement uses TRBV7-8 and TRBJ1-5, with a possible D match to TRBD1 (5 bases). Germline loops: CDR1 SGHVS, CDR2 FQNEAQ. With 3 bases removed from V and 11 bases from J, the gap between germline ends came to 14 bases. The CDR3 has 13 residues. The CDR3 sequence: CASSLGGDKAQHF. CDR3 nucleotide sequence: TGTGCCAGCAGCTTGGGAGGGGATAAGGCCCAGCATTTT.

This chain uses TRBV15 with TRBJ2-5; D is uncertain. Germline V gives CDR1 LNHNV, CDR2 YYDKDF (reference sequence). The CDR3 extends over 13 amino acids. The germline V and J ends were trimmed by 0 bases and 5 bases, with 7 bases remaining between them. CDR3 amino acids: CATSRDVRETQYF. The CDR3 coding sequence is TGTGCCACCAGCAGAGATGTGAGGGAGACCCAGTACTTC.